The source of this T cell receptor (beta chain) is a study of neurological immune-mediated disorders (dated by TCRdb to about 2019). Some background on the complete study: The study compared peripheral blood TCR-beta repertoires of HTLV-I-associated myelopathy (HAM/TSP) patients, multiple sclerosis patients and healthy controls using UMI-based sequencing. The roughly 100 TCR-beta libraries covered PBMC samples along with longitudinal samples, technical triplicates, and paired sorted CD4+ and CD8+ T-cell subsets. Longitudinal HAM/TSP and healthy donors were sampled at 3 time-points each (about 3-40 month intervals). Of the approximately 66 subjects in the cohort, some 15 were HAM/TSP patients, about 34 were multiple sclerosis patients, and 20 were healthy controls.

Turning to this clonotype: Its specific antigen is unknown. It has no much larger one-base neighbor in the sample; base qualities were not kept.

The time point label of this sample denotes: longitudinal time-point 3. For unsorted PBMC libraries, 2 million PBMCs were used after storage in RNAlater at -80 degrees C until RNA extraction. Peripheral blood underwent Ficoll-Hypaque density gradient centrifugation to isolate PBMCs, which were then cryopreserved in liquid nitrogen. V is pared back by 4 bases and J by 0 bases, with 8 bases lying between the germline termini. CDR1 and CDR2, looked up from the germline V gene (reference sequence), are SGHKS and YYEKEE. CDR3 length: 14 amino acids, cysteine to phenylalanine. Solely the CDR3 DNA is kept, with 42 bases framed from the first base. The study at large found these results: No identical CDR3 amino acid sequences were shared among expanded clones across subjects, suggesting private TCR-beta repertoires in all groups. TCR clonal expansion was highest in HAM/TSP patients and lowest in MS patients, with MS patients falling below even healthy controls.

To synthesize cDNA, template-switch 5'RACE was performed with a primer carrying a 10-nucleotide random unique molecular identifier so that each TCR transcript was tagged. Every sequencing run yielded over 160 million TCR-beta sequences covering 15-18 subjects. Total RNA was extracted with the RNeasy kit. The KAPA Real-time Library Amplification kit was used to amplify TCR-beta VDJ regions with primers for the TCR constant region and the 5'RACE anchor. Sample indexes and Illumina adaptors were added in a first PCR, and a second PCR then increased library yield. The roughly 650 bp TCR product was size-selected on a 2% E-gel SizeSelection system after Ampure bead purification. Library quality was checked on a Bioanalyzer, concentration was measured with Qubit, and libraries were quantified with the Kapa Library Quantification kit before pooling. An Illumina HiSeq 2500 was used to sequence the libraries paired-end at 2 x 150 bp. To increase sequence diversity, roughly 23-30% phiX was spiked into each library pool. Turning to the authors' computational methods: Quality-filtered reads were processed with the UMI-based MiGEC pipeline, and over 90% of raw TCR sequences were removed by the MiGEC pipeline during error correction. VDJ genes were aligned to IMGT germline references, and clonotypes were defined by unique CDR3 amino acid sequence plus V-J genes. Clonal expansion, Shannon diversity, and CDR3 relatedness (CalcPairwiseDistances, ClusterSamples) were evaluated with VDJtools, and phylogenetic trees were built with CLCbio workbench. A clone was classed as expanded if it had 8 or more unique UMIs, a cutoff based on coefficient-of-variation modelling across technical triplicates. TCRdb passed the public sequencing reads through fastp at Q25 and MiXCR, retaining productive beta sequences. Under each unique CDR3 protein, matching rows form one entry showing the most common genes and DNA. The V and J calls here are based on TCRdb, not the publication. The sample includes approximately 100,000 distinct CDR3 sequences, with more than 10% observed a single time. The biggest ten clones account for under 4% of the sample.

The sequenced material came from PBMCs. Recombination linked TRBV5-5 to TRBJ1-5, with TRBD1 perhaps the D gene, on 6 matching bases. The sequence came from a female donor with HTLV-1-associated myelopathy (HAM/TSP). The CDR3 corresponds to CASSKGGSNQPQHF. The DNA sequence is TGTGCCAGCAGCAAAGGGGGTAGCAATCAGCCCCAGCATTTT. The full variable domain, completed from the reference TRBV5-5 and TRBJ1-5 proteins outside the CDR3, reads DAGVTQSPTHLIKTRGQQVTLRCSPISGHKSVSWYQQVLGQGPQFIFQYYEKEERGRGNFPDRFSARQFPNYSSELNVNALLLGDSALYLCASSKGGSNQPQHFGDGTRLSIL.